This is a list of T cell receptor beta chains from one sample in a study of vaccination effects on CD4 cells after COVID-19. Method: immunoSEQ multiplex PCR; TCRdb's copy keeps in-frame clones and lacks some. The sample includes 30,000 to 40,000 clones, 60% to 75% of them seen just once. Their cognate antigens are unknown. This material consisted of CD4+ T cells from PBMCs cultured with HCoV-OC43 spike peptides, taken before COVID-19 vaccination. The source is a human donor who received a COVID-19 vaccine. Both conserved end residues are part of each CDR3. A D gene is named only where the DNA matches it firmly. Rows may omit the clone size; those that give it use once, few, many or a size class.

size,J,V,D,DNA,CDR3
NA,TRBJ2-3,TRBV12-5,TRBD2,TGTGCTAGTGGTTTGGGAATAGCGGGAGGGGTTAGCACAGATACGCAGTATTTT,CASGLGIAGGVSTDTQYF
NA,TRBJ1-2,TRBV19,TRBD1,TGTGCCAGTAGTCGGCCCCCGGGACAGGGGTCGAGGCACTTCTCGGGCGATGGCTACACCTTC,CASSRPPGQGSRHFSGDGYTF
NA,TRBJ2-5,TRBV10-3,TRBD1,TGTGCCATCAGTGGGGGGACAGGGGGGGAAGAGACCCAGTACTTC,CAISGGTGGEETQYF
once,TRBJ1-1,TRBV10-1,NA,TGCGCCAGCAGCGATAAATCAAGGGAGAACACTGAAGCTTTCTTT,CASSDKSRENTEAFF
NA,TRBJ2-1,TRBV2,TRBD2,TGTGCCAGCCGGCGGGGGGAGCGGAACAATGAGCAGTTCTTC,CASRRGERNNEQFF
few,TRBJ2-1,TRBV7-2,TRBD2,TGTGCCAGCAGCTCCGCGAGGACTAGGGGCAATGAGCAGTTCTTC,CASSSARTRGNEQFF
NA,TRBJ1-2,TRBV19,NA,TGTGCCAGTAGTATAGATCGGCAGCGCCCCCTCGGAGGCTACACCTTC,CASSIDRQRPLGGYTF
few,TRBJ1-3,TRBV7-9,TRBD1,TGTGCCAGCAGCTTGGACAGGGCGAGTGGAAACACCATATATTTT,CASSLDRASGNTIYF
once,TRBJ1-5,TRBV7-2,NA,TGTGCCAGCAGCTCTGGACAGTTACGTTATAGCAATCAGCCCCAGCATTTT,CASSSGQLRYSNQPQHF
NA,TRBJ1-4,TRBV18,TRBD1,TGTGCCAGCTCACCACCGCTCAGGGGGGGCGAAAAACTGTTTTTT,CASSPPLRGGEKLFF
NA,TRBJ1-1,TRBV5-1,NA,TGCGCCAGCAGCACGGGGGTGAACACTGAAGCTTTCTTT,CASSTGVNTEAFF
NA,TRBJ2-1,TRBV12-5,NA,TGTGCTAGTGGTTTGGATGTAGGGAATGAGCAGTTCTTC,CASGLDVGNEQFF
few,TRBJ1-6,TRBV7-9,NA,TGTGCCAGCAGCTTAGATCGGACGATGGATTCACCCCTCCACTTT,CASSLDRTMDSPLHF
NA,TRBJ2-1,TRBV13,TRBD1,TGTGCCAGCAGCTTAGTATTGGGACAGCTCGGCGATGAGCAGTTCTTC,CASSLVLGQLGDEQFF
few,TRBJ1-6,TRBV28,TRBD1,TGTGCCAGCAGTTTCCTTGACAGGGACAATTCACCCCTCCACTTT,CASSFLDRDNSPLHF
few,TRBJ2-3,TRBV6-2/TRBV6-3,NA,TGTGCCAGCAGCCGTCGACTCGGAGGAGCAGATACGCAGTATTTT,CASSRRLGGADTQYF
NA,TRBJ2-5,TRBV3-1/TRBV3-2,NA,TGTGCCAGCAGCCTTCGGGAAGGGGCTGAGACCCAGTACTTC,CASSLREGAETQYF
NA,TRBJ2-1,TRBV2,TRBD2,TGTGCCACCCTGGACGGGACTAGTTATATTGAGCAGTTCTTC,CATLDGTSYIEQFF
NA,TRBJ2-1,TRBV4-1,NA,TGCGCCAGCAGCCAAGTTCGACCTGGAGACGGCTCCTACAATGAGCAGTTCTTC,CASSQVRPGDGSYNEQFF
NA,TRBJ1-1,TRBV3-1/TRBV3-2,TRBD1,TGTGCCAGCAGCAACGACAGGGTGAACACTGAAGCTTTCTTT,CASSNDRVNTEAFF
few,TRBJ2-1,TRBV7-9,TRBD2,TGTGCCAGCAGCTGGGGACTAGCGGGGGGGGAGCAGTTCTTC,CASSWGLAGGEQFF
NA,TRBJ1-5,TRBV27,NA,TGTGCCAGCAGTCCTAGACGCAGGGGAGACGGTTTTGGTCAGCCCCAGCATTTT,CASSPRRRGDGFGQPQHF
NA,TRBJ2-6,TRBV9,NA,TGTGCCAGCAGCGGCTCGTCTATATACTCTGGGGCCAACGTCCTGACTTTC,CASSGSSIYSGANVLTF
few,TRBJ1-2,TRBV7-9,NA,TGTGCCAGCAGCTTAGTCGAGAACTATGGCTACACCTTC,CASSLVENYGYTF
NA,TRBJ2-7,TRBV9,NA,TGTGCCAGCAGCGGGGTTTCCTACGAGCAGTACTTC,CASSGVSYEQYF
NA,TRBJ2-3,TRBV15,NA,TGTGCCACCAGCAGAGACCTCTCGACTCAGGGGTTTGGCACAGATACGCAGTATTTT,CATSRDLSTQGFGTDTQYF
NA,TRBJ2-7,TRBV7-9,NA,TGTGCCAGCAGCTTACATTTACAGGCCCCCTACGAGCAGTACTTC,CASSLHLQAPYEQYF
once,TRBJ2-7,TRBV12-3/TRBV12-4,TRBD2,TGTGCCAGCAGTTTCACCGGGGGGTACGAGCAGTACTTC,CASSFTGGYEQYF
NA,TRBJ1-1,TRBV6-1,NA,TGTGCCAGCAGTGAGGACAGATCCGAAGCTTTCTTT,CASSEDRSEAFF
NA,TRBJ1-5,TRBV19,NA,TGTGCCAGTAGTATTAACCAGCTTCTATATAGCAATCAGCCCCAGCATTTT,CASSINQLLYSNQPQHF
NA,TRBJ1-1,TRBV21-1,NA,TGTGCCAGCAGCCTGACGTTCGGTCAGGGTGGGAGCACTGAAGCTTTCTTT,CASSLTFGQGGSTEAFF
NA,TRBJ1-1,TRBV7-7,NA,TGTGCTAGCAGCTTGGACAGTTGGGGAACAGACACTGAAGCTTTCTTT,CASSLDSWGTDTEAFF
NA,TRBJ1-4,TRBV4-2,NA,TGTGCCAGCAGCCAAGCAGGGGCAGCGGCTAATGAAAAACTGTTTTTT,CASSQAGAAANEKLFF
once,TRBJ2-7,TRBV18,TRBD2,TGTGCCAGCTCACTTGCCGGGACTAGCGGCTCCTACGAGCAGTACTTC,CASSLAGTSGSYEQYF
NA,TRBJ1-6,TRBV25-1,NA,TGTGCCAGCAGTCAGACCGGTTATAATTCACCCCTCCACTTT,CASSQTGYNSPLHF
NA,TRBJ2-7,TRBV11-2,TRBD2,TGTGCCAGCAGCTCGACTAGCGGGGGGGGCCACGAGCAGTACTTC,CASSSTSGGGHEQYF
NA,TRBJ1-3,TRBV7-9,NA,TGTGCCAGCAGCTTAGCGATCGGGACCTCTGCTGGAAACACCATATATTTT,CASSLAIGTSAGNTIYF
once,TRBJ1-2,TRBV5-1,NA,TGCGCCAGCAGCTGGACTGGGTTAGAGGGCTACACCTTC,CASSWTGLEGYTF
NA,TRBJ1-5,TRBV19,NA,TGTGCCAGTAGTGCTCTGGACACTTACAATCAGCCCCAGCATTTT,CASSALDTYNQPQHF
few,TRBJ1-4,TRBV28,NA,TGTGCCAGCAGCGGGACCGACCTATTGAATGAAAAACTGTTTTTT,CASSGTDLLNEKLFF
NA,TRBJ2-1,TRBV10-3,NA,TGTGCCGCGGGACCGCGAAATGAGCAGTTCTTC,CAAGPRNEQFF
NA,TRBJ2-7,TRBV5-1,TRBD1,TGCGCCAGCAGCTTGCTCGGAGCTCTGGGACAGGGGGAAATAACCTACGAGCAGTACTTC,CASSLLGALGQGEITYEQYF
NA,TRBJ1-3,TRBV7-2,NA,TGTGCCAGCAGCGCCAATTTGAACTCTGGAAATACCATATATTTT,CASSANLNSGNTIYF
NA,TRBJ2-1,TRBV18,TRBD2,TGTGCCAGCTCACCGGGACTAAATAATGAGCAGTTCTTC,CASSPGLNNEQFF
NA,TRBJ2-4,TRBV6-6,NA,TGTGCCAGCAGTTACTCGTCGGGCGCCAAAAACATTCAGTACTTC,CASSYSSGAKNIQYF
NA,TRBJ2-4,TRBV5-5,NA,TGTGCCAGCAGCTTGTTGGCCGGGGTAGCCAAAAACATTCAGTACTTC,CASSLLAGVAKNIQYF
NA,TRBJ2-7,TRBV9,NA,TGTGCCAGCAGCCTGGGGGCCAGCTCCTACGAGCAGTACTTC,CASSLGASSYEQYF
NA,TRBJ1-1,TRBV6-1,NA,TGTGCCAGCAGTGACCGAATGAGGGGATGGACTGAAGCTTTCTTT,CASSDRMRGWTEAFF
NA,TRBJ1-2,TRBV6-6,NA,TGTGCCAGCAGCCTCGGGGCCGGCGTTAACTATGGCTACACCTTC,CASSLGAGVNYGYTF
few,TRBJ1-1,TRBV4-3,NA,TGCGCCAGCAGCCAAGATTTATGGCGGACGTTCGGCACTGAAGCTTTCTTT,CASSQDLWRTFGTEAFF